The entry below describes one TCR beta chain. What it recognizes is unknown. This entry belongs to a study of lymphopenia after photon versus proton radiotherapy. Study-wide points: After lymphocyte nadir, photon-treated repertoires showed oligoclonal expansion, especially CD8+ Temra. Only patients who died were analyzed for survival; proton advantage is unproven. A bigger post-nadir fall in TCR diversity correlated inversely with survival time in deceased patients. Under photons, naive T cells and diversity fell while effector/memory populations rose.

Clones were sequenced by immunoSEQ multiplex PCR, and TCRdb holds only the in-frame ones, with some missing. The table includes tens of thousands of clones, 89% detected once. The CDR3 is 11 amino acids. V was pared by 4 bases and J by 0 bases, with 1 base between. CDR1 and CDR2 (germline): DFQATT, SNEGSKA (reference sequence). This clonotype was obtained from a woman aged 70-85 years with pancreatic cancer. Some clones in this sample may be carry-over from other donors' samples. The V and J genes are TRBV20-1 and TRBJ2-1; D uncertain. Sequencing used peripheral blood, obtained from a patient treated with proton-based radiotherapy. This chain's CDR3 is CSATSYNEQFF. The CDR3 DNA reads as TGCAGTGCTACCTCCTACAATGAGCAGTTCTTC.